Here is one T cell receptor beta chain with its context. This sample was included in a study of shared clonotypes between healthy human individuals. The data were produced by immunoSEQ multiplex PCR, yet TCRdb's version contains in-frame clones alone and is incomplete. This sample yields under 200,000 clones, of which 80% to 95% are seen a single time; around 0.067% belongs to the top ten. Looked up from germline, CDR1 is SGHDT and CDR2 is YYEEEE. The CDR3 runs 15 residues. V lost 5 bases, J lost 2 bases, and 6 bases stayed unmatched. The genes are TRBV5-6 and TRBJ2-3; 9 positions agree with TRBD2. The origin of this receptor is a woman aged 25 to 45 in good health. Sequences were obtained from naive CD4+ T cells sorted from blood. Documented subset: CD45RA+ positively selected. The CDR3 DNA reads as TGTGCCAGCAGGCAGCGCGGGAGGGTCACAGATACGCAGTATTTT. Its protein is CASRQRGRVTDTQYF.